This T cell receptor (beta chain) emerged from a study of Graves' ophthalmopathy and Graves' hyperthyroidism. Study summary: Peripheral blood (taken before any treatment) was collected at initial diagnosis.

As the template, RNA transcripts were used to amplify TCR beta CDR3 regions. Amplification began with first-round RT-PCR using HTBI primers, then second-round multiplex PCR was performed. In TCRdb, the multiplex PCR reads were re-called with MiXCR into one record per CDR3 protein. The sample shows approximately 410,000 distinct CDR3 sequences, 15% to 19% of them seen only once. This clonotype was seen at least ten times. Ophthalmopathy not arising within 18 months of follow-up defined hyperthyroidism as stable. The study recruited hyperthyroidism patients aged 18 to 65 who were newly diagnosed, under 2 months' duration. Out of around 10 ml of fresh peripheral blood, PBMCs were obtained. This clonotype originated in a woman aged 18 to 35 with stable Graves' hyperthyroidism. The specimen sequenced was peripheral blood.

This CDR3 is CASSDRFFNYGYTF. For the CDR3, the DNA is TGTGCCAGCTCAGACAGGTTCTTTAACTATGGCTACACCTTC. V usage is TRBV2 and J usage is TRBJ1-2; possibly TRBD1 for D (6 bases). This CDR3 is built from 14 residues. CDR1 and CDR2 (germline): SNHLY, FYNNEI. Trimming cost V 8 bases and J 1 base, with 14 bases left between them.